One and the same sample provided the 23 T cell receptor beta chains below, sequenced in a study of T cells in Graves' hyperthyroidism and ophthalmopathy. Using RNA transcripts as the source, TCR beta CDR3 regions were amplified. TCR CDR3 regions were first amplified by RT-PCR with HTBI primers. TCRdb re-called the multiplex PCR reads through MiXCR, storing one row per CDR3 protein. The sample comprises about 610,000 distinct CDR3 sequences, 14% to 15% of which are singletons, and 3.5% to 4.5% rests with the top ten. The sequenced material came from blood. Receptor source: a woman aged 40 to 49 with Graves' ophthalmopathy.

This clonotype was detected many times. The chain recombines TRBV6-5 with TRBJ2-7; 9 bases fit TRBD1. Unmatched junction bases numbered 16, after V lost 6 bases and J lost 7 bases. Germline CDR1 MNHEY, CDR2 SVGAGI. The CDR3 consists of 16 residues. The DNA of the CDR3 is TGTGCCAGCAGGTATTCAACCGGGACAGGGACCGAAGAGCAGTACTTC. The encoded protein is CASRYSTGTGTEEQYF.

The CDR3 DNA sequence: TGCGCCAGCAGCTCGATGACAGATAACACCGGGGAGCTGTTTTTT. Its protein is CASSSMTDNTGELFF. The V call is TRBV5-1, the J call TRBJ2-2; tentative D call: TRBD1 (5 bases). The germline V gene encodes CDR1 SGHRS and CDR2 YFSETQ. The CDR3 has 15 residues. The germline V and J ends were trimmed by 3 bases and 2 bases, with 11 bases remaining between them.

This clonotype was recorded many times. The genes are TRBV28 and TRBJ2-7; the D is unclear. V was trimmed by 6 bases and J by 4 bases, leaving 16 bases between them. CDR3 size: 14 residues. Germline-derived CDR1 and CDR2 are MDHEN and SYDVKM. DNA for the CDR3: TGTGCCAGCAGCGAAGACGGAAATAGTTACGAGCAGTACTTC. Protein product: CASSEDGNSYEQYF.

This clonotype has a handful of counts. J is TRBJ2-7 and V is TRBV2, with D maybe TRBD2 (6 bases). The CDR3 totals 14 residues. V was shortened by 6 bases and J by 1 base, with 13 bases between the two germline ends. Germline values: CDR1 SNHLY, CDR2 FYNNEI. Here the CDR3 reads CASREGSASYEQYF. As DNA, the CDR3 is TGTGCCAGCAGGGAGGGTAGCGCATCCTACGAGCAGTACTTC.

There are many counts of this clonotype. The genes are TRBV7-2 and TRBJ2-1; D unresolved. The CDR3 is 12 amino acids. Trimming left V 8 bases short and J 15 bases short, with 20 bases between. The germline CDR1 and CDR2 sequences are SGHTA and FQGNSA. The CDR3 nucleotides read TGTGCCAGCTCCTCTATCCCCCCCCTGGCGTTCTTC. Its protein is CASSSIPPLAFF. The full variable domain, with the rest looked up from reference TRBV7-2 and TRBJ2-1, is GAGVSQSPSNKVTEKGKDVELRCDPISGHTALYWYRQSLGQGLEFLIYFQGNSAPDKSGLPSDRFSAERTGGSVSTLTIQRTQQEDSAVYLCASSSIPPLAFFGPGTRLTVL.

In this sample, this clonotype turned up many times. The CDR3: CSARVRGIYGYTF. CDR3 in DNA: TGCAGTGCTAGAGTCCGGGGAATTTATGGCTACACCTTC. This chain uses TRBV20-1 with TRBJ1-2; D call uncertain. V lost 1 base, J lost 5 bases, and 11 bases lay in between. The germline gives CDR1 DFQATT, CDR2 SNEGSKA (reference sequence). This CDR3 has 13 amino acids.

With regard to this clonotype: A single base separates this from a much larger clone, so it may be a read error. The chain links TRBV28 to TRBJ2-7; D may be TRBD2 (5 bases). This CDR3 comprises 14 residues. Germline values: CDR1 MDHEN, CDR2 SYDVKM. Trimming stripped 9 bases from V and 3 bases from J, with 18 bases between. Here the CDR3 reads CASMSREPGYEQYF. The CDR3 DNA reads TGTGCCAGTATGAGTAGGGAGCCTGGCTACGAGCAGTACTTC.

This clonotype was seen many times. V is TRBV12-3 or TRBV12-4 and J is TRBJ2-5; TRBD1 is a possible D gene (6 bases). The CDR3 covers 13 residues. V was clipped by 5 bases and J by 4 bases, with 11 bases between them. Here the CDR3 reads CASSPGDRETQYF. As DNA, the CDR3 is TGTGCCAGCAGTCCAGGGGACCGAGAGACCCAGTACTTC.

This clonotype was seen more than once but under ten times. The V and J genes are TRBV5-1 and TRBJ1-1, with 9 bases aligning to TRBD1. Germline V gene data show CDR1 as SGHRS and CDR2 as YFSETQ. The length of the CDR3 is 16 residues. After removal of 4 bases from V and 1 base from J, the junction contained 8 bases not matched to a gene. Here the CDR3 reads CASSVGTGLQNTEAFF. The CDR3 DNA is TGCGCCAGCAGCGTGGGGACAGGGCTCCAGAACACTGAAGCTTTCTTT. Combining the CDR3 with reference TRBV5-1 and TRBJ1-1 gives the whole variable domain KAGVTQTPRYLIKTRGQQVTLSCSPISGHRSVSWYQQTPGQGLQFLFEYFSETQRNKGNFPGRFSGRQFSNSRSEMNVSTLELGDSALYLCASSVGTGLQNTEAFFGQGTRLTVV.

This clonotype has ten or more counts. The J gene is TRBJ1-1, the V gene TRBV12-3 or TRBV12-4; a weak D match, TRBD1 (6 bases). The CDR3 extends over 16 amino acids. Trimming took off 4 bases at V and 1 base at J, with 16 bases between the two ends. CDR3 bases: TGTGCCAGCAGTTCCGAACAGGGCTCCGGGAACACTGAAGCTTTCTTT. This gives the protein CASSSEQGSGNTEAFF.

This clonotype was counted many times. The chain links TRBV12-3 or TRBV12-4 to TRBJ1-2; no reliable D call. The CDR3 extends over 13 amino acids. V lost 3 bases and J 4 bases, leaving 9 bases between the germline ends. Here the CDR3 DNA reads TGTGCCAGCAGTTTTCTTGCAGGCTATGGCTACACCTTC. Protein: CASSFLAGYGYTF.

In this sample, this clonotype turned up many times. The chain combines TRBV7-6 with TRBJ2-2; no definite D call. The CDR3 sequence is 14 residues long. The germline V gene has CDR1 SGHVS and CDR2 FNYEAQ. V was pared by 5 bases and J by 2 bases, with 9 bases between. CDR3 in amino acids: CASSPWENTGELFF. The CDR3 DNA sequence: TGTGCCAGCAGCCCGTGGGAAAACACCGGGGAGCTGTTTTTT.

This clonotype has more than one count but fewer than ten. This sequence joins TRBV4-2 and TRBJ1-2; D is uncertain. With 0 bases removed from V and 0 bases from J, the gap between germline ends came to 8 bases. Germline CDR1 and CDR2: LGHNA and YNFKEQ. The CDR3 runs to 15 residues. In DNA form, the CDR3 reads TGTGCCAGCAGCCAAGAAACTTTAGCTAACTATGGCTACACCTTC. It specifies CASSQETLANYGYTF.

This clonotype was seen at least ten times. The rearrangement joins TRBV5-1 to TRBJ2-7, with D perhaps assigned TRBD1 or TRBD2 (6 bases each). This CDR3 is built from 15 residues. Between the trimmed V and J ends, which lost 6 bases and 7 bases, there was a span of 23 bases. The germline CDR1 and CDR2 sequences are SGHRS and YFSETQ. DNA of the CDR3: TGCGCCAGCAACCCGAGGGGGGCTCCGGTTGGGGAGCAGTACTTC. Its protein product is CASNPRGAPVGEQYF.

In its sample, this clonotype was seen a few times. The chain combines TRBV29-1 with TRBJ2-5, with TRBD1 as a possible D gene (5 bases). The CDR3 totals 13 residues. Germline V gene data show CDR1 as SQVTM and CDR2 as ANQGSEA. The V end was cut by 4 bases, the J end by 4 bases, with 13 bases between. The DNA for the CDR3 is TGCAGCGTTGTTTCAGGGTGGAGAGAGACCCAGTACTTC. It yields the protein CSVVSGWRETQYF.

This clonotype occurred many times. The gene calls are TRBV28 and TRBJ2-7; a possible D gene is TRBD2 (5 bases). Trimming took 5 bases from V and 7 from J, leaving 15 bases between them. The CDR3 is 13 amino acids. CDR1 is MDHEN and CDR2 is SYDVKM in the germline V gene. The CDR3, as DNA: TGTGCCAGCAGTCCCTCCGGTACTAGGGAGCAGTACTTC. Protein product: CASSPSGTREQYF.

This clonotype has at least ten counts. This chain connects TRBV3-1 to TRBJ1-2; D unresolved. The V gene lost 1 base and the J gene lost 2 bases, with 8 bases spanning the gap. The germline V gene encodes CDR1 LGHDT and CDR2 YNNKEL (reference sequence). The CDR3 is made up of 14 amino acids. In nucleotides, the CDR3 is TGTGCCAGCAGCCAAGGGGGAGCGAACTATGGCTACACCTTC. It encodes CASSQGGANYGYTF.

This clonotype was observed many times. The chain links TRBV12-3 or TRBV12-4 to TRBJ1-2, with 9 bases that match TRBD1. J gave up 2 bases and V 2 bases, and 6 bases lay outside the gene matches. This CDR3 has 16 amino acids. The CDR3 reads CASSLSRDRENYGYTF. In DNA, the CDR3 is TGTGCCAGCAGTTTAAGTCGGGACAGGGAGAACTATGGCTACACCTTC.

This clonotype came up many times. V gene TRBV7-2 combines with J gene TRBJ1-3; the match to TRBD1 covers 7 bases. The trim removed 4 bases at V and 0 bases at J, leaving 3 bases unmatched. The CDR3 loop spans 15 amino acids. Germline lookup yields CDR1 SGHTA and CDR2 FQGNSA. Here the CDR3 DNA reads TGTGCCAGCAGCTCGGACAGGATCTCTGGAAACACCATATATTTT. Translating it yields CASSSDRISGNTIYF.

This clonotype appeared many times. The V gene is TRBV7-2, the J gene TRBJ2-5, with 7 bases that match TRBD1. With V trimmed by 2 bases and J by 0 bases, 6 bases remained unmatched. This CDR3 comprises 16 residues. Germline CDR1 and CDR2: SGHTA and FQGNSA. CDR3 protein: CASSLRGGINQETQYF. CDR3 sequence (DNA): TGTGCCAGCAGCTTAAGAGGGGGCATAAACCAAGAGACCCAGTACTTC.

The sample holds a few counts of this clonotype. The genes are TRBV19 and TRBJ2-2; TRBD1 is a possible D gene (6 bases). The CDR3 has 14 amino acids. Germline V gene lookup returns CDR1 LNHDA and CDR2 SQIVND (reference sequence). The V end lost 5 bases, the J end lost 5 bases, and 12 bases lay between the germline ends. This CDR3 reads CASSVSTGTGELFF. CDR3 DNA sequence: TGTGCCAGTAGTGTATCAACAGGGACCGGGGAGCTGTTTTTT.

Many counts were recorded for this clonotype. The chain is built from TRBV11-2 and TRBJ2-7, with TRBD2 matching 7 bases. CDR3 length equals 15 residues. V lost 1 base and J lost 5; bases outside the gene matches: 8. Germline CDR1 is SGHAT and CDR2 is FQNNGV. For the CDR3, the DNA is TGTGCCAGCAGCTTAGGTGGCGGACTAGGAGACGAGCAGTACTTC. Its translation: CASSLGGGLGDEQYF.

This clonotype was counted ten times or more. CDR3 amino acids: CASSQEIGPETQYF. The CDR3 nucleotides read TGTGCCAGCAGCCAAGAGATAGGGCCGGAGACCCAGTACTTC. V and J are TRBV3-1 and TRBJ2-5, with D uncertain. The CDR3 runs to 14 residues. V was trimmed by 0 bases and J by 5 bases, leaving 10 bases between them. Germline CDR1 LGHDT, CDR2 YNNKEL (reference sequence).